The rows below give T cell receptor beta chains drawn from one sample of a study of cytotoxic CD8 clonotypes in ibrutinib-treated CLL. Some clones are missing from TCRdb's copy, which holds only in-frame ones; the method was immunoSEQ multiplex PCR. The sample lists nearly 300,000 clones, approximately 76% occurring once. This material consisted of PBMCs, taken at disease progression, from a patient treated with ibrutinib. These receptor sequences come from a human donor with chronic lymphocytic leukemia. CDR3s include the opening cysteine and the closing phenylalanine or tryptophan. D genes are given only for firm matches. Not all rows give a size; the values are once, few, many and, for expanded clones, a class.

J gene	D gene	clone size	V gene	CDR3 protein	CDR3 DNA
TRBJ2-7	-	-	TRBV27	CASSLEISEYEQYF	TGTGCCAGCAGTTTAGAGATAAGCGAATACGAGCAGTACTTC
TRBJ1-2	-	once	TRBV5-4	CASSLDGSYGYTF	TGTGCCAGCAGCTTGGACGGCTCCTATGGCTACACCTTC
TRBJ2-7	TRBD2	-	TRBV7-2	CASSLVAGGSYEQYF	TGTGCCAGCAGCTTAGTAGCGGGGGGTTCCTACGAGCAGTACTTC
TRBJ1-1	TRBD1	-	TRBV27	CASSLGGQGSEAFF	TGTGCCAGCAGTTTAGGTGGACAGGGCTCTGAAGCTTTCTTT
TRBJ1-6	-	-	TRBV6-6	CASSPTGSSSPLHF	TGTGCCAGCAGCCCGACGGGGAGTAGTTCACCCCTCCACTTT
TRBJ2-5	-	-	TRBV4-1	CASSLRERETQYF	TGCGCCAGCAGCCTTCGGGAACGGGAGACCCAGTACTTC
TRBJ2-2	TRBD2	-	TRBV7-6	CASSPWSGSGSTGELFF	TGTGCCAGCAGCCCGTGGTCGGGTAGCGGGAGCACCGGGGAGCTGTTTTTT
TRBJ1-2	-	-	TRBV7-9	CASSLFGSYGYTF	TGTGCCAGCAGCTTATTTGGCTCGTATGGCTACACCTTC
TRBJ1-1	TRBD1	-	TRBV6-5	CASSHTGGAFF	TGTGCCAGCAGCCACACAGGGGGAGCTTTCTTT
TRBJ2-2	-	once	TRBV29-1	CSVRQNTGELFF	TGCAGCGTTAGGCAGAACACCGGGGAGCTGTTTTTT
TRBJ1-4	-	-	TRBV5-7	CASSSGGDREKLFF	TGTGCCAGCAGCTCCGGGGGGGATCGGGAAAAACTGTTTTTT
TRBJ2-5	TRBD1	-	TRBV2	CASSRDRVYQETQYF	TGTGCCAGCAGTAGGGACAGGGTGTACCAAGAGACCCAGTACTTC
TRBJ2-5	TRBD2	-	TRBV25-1	CASGGGGLAGVWTQYF	TGTGCCAGCGGGGGAGGGGGACTAGCGGGAGTTTGGACCCAGTACTTC
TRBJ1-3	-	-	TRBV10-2	CASSGWPAKSGNTIYF	TGCGCCAGCAGTGGGTGGCCGGCGAAGTCTGGAAACACCATATATTTT
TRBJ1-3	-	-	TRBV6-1	CASYTRLIGNTIYF	TGTGCCAGCTATACCCGACTTATCGGAAACACCATATATTTT
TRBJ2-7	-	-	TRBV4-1	CASSQGPTAYEQYF	TGCGCCAGCAGCCAAGGACCCACGGCCTACGAGCAGTACTTC
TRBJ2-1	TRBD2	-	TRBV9	CASSPSRGAHEQFF	TGTGCCAGCAGCCCCTCGCGGGGGGCCCACGAGCAGTTCTTC
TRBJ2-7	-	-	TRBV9	CASSVGASAYEQYF	TGTGCCAGCAGCGTAGGGGCTTCGGCCTACGAGCAGTACTTC